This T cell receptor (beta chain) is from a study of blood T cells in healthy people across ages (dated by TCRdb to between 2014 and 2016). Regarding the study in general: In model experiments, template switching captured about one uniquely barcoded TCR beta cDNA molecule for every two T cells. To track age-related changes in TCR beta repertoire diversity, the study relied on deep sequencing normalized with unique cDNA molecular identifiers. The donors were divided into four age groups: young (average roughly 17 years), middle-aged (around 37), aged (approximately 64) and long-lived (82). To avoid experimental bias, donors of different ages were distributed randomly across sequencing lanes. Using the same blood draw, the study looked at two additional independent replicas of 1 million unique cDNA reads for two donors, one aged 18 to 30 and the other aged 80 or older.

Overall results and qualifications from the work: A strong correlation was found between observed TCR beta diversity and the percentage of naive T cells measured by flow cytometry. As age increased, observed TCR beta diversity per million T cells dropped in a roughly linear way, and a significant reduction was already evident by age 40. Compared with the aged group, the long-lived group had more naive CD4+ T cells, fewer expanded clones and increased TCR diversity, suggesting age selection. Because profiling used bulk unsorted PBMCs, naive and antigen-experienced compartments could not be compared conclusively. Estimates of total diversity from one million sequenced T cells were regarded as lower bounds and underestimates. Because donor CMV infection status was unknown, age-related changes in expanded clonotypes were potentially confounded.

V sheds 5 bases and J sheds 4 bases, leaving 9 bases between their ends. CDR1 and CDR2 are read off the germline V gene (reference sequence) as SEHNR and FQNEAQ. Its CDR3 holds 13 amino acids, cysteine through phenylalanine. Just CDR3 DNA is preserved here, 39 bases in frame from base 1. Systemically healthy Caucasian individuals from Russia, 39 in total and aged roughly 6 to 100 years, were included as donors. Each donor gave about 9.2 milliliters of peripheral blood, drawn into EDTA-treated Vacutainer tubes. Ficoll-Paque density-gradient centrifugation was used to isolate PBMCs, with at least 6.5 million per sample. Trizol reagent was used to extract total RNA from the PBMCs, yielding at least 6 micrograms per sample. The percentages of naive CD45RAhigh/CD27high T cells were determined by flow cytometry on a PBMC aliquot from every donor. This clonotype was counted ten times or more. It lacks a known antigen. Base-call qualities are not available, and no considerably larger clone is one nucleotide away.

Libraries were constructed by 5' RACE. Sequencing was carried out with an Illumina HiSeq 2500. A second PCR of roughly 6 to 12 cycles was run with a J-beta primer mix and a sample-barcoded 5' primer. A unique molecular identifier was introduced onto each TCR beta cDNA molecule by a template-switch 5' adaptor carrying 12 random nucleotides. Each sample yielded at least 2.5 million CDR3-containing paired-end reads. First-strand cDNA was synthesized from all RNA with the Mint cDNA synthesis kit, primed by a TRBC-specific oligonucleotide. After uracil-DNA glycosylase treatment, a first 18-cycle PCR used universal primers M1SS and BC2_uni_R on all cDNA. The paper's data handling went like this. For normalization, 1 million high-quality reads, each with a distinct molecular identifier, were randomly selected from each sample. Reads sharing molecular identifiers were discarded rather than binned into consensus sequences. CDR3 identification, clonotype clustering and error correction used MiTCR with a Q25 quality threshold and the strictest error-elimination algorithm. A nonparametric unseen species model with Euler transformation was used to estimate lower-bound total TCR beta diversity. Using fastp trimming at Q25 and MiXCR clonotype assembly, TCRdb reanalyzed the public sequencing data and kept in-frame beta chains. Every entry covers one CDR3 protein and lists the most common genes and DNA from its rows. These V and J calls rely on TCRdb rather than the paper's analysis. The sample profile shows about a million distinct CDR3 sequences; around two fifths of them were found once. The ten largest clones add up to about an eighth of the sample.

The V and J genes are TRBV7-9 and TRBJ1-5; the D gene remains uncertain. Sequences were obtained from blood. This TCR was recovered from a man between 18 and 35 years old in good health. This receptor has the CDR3 CASSADGNQPQHF. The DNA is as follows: TGTGCCAGCAGCGCGGACGGGAATCAGCCCCAGCATTTT.